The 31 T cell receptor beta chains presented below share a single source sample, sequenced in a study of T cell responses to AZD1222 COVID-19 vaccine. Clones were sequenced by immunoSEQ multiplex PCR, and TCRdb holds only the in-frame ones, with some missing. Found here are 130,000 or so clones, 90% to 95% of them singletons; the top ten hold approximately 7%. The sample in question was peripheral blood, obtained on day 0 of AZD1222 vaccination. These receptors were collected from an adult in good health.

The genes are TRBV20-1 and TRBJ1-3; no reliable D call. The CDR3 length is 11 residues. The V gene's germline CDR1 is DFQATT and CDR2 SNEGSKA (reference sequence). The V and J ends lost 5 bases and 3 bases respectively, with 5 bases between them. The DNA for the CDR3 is TGCAGTGCTGCAAATGGAAACACCATATATTTT. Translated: CSAANGNTIYF.

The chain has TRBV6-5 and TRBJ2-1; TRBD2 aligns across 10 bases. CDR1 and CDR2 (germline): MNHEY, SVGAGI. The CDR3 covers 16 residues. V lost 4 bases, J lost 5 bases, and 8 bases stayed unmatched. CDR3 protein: CASSLTAGGPNNEQFF. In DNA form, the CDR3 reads TGTGCCAGCAGTTTAACAGCGGGAGGGCCTAACAATGAGCAGTTCTTC.

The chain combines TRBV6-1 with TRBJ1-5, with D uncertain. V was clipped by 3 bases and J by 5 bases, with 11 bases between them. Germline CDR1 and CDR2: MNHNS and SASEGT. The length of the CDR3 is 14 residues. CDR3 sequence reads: CASSDGFSYQPQHF. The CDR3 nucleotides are TGTGCCAGCAGTGACGGCTTTTCTTATCAGCCCCAGCATTTT.

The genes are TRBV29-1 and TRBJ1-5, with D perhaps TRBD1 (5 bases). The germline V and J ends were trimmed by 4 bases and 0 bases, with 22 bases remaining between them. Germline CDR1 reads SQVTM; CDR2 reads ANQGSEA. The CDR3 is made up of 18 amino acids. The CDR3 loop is CSVVMWQGLWYSNQPQHF. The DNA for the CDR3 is TGCAGCGTTGTTATGTGGCAGGGCCTCTGGTATAGCAATCAGCCCCAGCATTTT.

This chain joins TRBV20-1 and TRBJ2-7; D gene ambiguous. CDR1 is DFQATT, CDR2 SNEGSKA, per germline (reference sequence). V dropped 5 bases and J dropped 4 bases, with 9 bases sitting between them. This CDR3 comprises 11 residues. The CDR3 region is CSAPYQYEQYF. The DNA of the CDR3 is TGCAGTGCTCCCTACCAATACGAGCAGTACTTC.

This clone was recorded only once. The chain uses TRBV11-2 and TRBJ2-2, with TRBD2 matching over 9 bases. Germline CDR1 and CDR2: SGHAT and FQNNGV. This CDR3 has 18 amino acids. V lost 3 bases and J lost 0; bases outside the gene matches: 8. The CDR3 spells CASSFGTREGANTGELFF. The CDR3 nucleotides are TGTGCCAGCAGCTTCGGGACGCGGGAGGGGGCGAACACCGGGGAGCTGTTTTTT.

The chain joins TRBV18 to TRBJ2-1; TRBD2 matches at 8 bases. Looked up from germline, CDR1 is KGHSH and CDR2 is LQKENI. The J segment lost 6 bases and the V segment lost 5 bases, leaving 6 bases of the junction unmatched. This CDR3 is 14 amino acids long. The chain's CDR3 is CASSSGSRLNEQFF. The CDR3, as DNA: TGTGCCAGCTCAAGCGGGAGTAGACTCAATGAGCAGTTCTTC.

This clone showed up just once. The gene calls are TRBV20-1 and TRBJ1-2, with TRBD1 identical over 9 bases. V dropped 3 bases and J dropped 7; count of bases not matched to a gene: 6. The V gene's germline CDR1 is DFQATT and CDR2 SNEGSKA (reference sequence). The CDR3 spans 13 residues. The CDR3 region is CSASGTGMFGYTF. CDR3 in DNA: TGCAGTGCTAGTGGGACAGGGATGTTTGGCTACACCTTC.

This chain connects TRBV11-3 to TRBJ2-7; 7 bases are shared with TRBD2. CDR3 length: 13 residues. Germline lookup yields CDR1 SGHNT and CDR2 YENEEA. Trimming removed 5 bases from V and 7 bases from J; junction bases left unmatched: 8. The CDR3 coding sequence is TGTGCCAGCAGCGGGAGGGGTCGGGAAGAGCAGTACTTC. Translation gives CASSGRGREEQYF.

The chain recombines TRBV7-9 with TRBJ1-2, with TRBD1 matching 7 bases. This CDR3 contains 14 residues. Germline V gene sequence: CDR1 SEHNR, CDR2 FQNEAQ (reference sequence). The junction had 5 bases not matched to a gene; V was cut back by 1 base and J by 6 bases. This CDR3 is CASSLGRGSDGYTF. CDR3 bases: TGTGCCAGCAGCTTAGGCAGGGGGTCGGATGGCTACACCTTC.

The CDR3 DNA follows: TGTGCCAGCAGTTGGGACAGCCGAAACACCGGGGAGCTGTTTTTT. This sequence encodes CASSWDSRNTGELFF. V gene TRBV28 combines with J gene TRBJ2-2, with 7 bases aligning to TRBD1. From germline, CDR1 is MDHEN and CDR2 SYDVKM. The CDR3 covers 15 residues. V shed 4 bases and J 2 bases; nucleotides not matched to a gene: 4.

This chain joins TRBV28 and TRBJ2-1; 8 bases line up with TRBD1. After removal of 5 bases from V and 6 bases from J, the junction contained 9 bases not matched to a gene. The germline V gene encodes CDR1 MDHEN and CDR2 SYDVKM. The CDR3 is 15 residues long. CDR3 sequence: CASSHGQGRVNEQFF. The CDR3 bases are TGTGCCAGCAGTCACGGACAGGGAAGGGTCAATGAGCAGTTCTTC.

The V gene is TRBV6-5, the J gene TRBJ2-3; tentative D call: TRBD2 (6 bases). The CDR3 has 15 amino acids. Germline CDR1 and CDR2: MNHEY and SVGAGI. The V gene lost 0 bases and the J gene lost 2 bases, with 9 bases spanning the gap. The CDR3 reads CASSYSSGLTDTQYF. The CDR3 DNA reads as TGTGCCAGCAGTTACTCTAGCGGACTCACAGATACGCAGTATTTT.

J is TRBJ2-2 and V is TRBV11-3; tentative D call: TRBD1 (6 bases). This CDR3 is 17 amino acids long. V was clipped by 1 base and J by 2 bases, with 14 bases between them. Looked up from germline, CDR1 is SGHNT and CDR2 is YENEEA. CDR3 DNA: TGTGCCAGCAGCTTAGTTGGGGGCGCGTCCAACACCGGGGAGCTGTTTTTT. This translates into CASSLVGGASNTGELFF.

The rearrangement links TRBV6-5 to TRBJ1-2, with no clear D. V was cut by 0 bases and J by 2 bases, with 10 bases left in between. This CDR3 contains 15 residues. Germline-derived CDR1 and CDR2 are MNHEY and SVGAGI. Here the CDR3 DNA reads TGTGCCAGCAGTTACTCGTCGACACAGAACTATGGCTACACCTTC. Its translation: CASSYSSTQNYGYTF.

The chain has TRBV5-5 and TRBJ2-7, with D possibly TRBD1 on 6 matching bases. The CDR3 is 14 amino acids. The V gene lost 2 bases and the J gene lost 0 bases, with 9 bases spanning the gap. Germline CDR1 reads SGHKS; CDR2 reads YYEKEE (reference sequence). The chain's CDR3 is CASSFGGLSYEQYF. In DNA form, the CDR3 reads TGTGCCAGCAGCTTTGGGGGCCTCTCCTACGAGCAGTACTTC.

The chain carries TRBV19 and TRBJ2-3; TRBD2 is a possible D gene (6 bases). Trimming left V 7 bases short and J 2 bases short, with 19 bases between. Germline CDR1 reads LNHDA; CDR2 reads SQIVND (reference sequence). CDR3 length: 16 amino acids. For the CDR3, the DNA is TGTGCCAGTAAAGGCAACGGGAGAAGGCTCACAGATACGCAGTATTTT. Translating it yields CASKGNGRRLTDTQYF.

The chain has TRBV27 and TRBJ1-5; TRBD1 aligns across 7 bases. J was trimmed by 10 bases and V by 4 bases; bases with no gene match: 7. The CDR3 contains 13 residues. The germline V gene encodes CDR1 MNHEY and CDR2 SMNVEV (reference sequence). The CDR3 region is CASSWGRGGPQHF. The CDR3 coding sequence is TGTGCCAGCAGTTGGGGCAGGGGGGGACCCCAGCATTTT.

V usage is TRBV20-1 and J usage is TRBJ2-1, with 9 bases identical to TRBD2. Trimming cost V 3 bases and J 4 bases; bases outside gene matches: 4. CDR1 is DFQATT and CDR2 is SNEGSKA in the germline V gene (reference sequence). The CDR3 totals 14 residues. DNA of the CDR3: TGCAGTGCTAGTGAGAGCGGGGGGTACAATGAGCAGTTCTTC. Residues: CSASESGGYNEQFF.

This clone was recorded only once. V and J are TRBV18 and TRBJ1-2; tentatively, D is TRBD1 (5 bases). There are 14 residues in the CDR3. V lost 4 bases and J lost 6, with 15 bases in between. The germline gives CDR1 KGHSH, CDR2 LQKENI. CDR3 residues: CASSRDGGSDGYTF. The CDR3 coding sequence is TGTGCCAGCTCACGGGACGGTGGTAGCGATGGCTACACCTTC.

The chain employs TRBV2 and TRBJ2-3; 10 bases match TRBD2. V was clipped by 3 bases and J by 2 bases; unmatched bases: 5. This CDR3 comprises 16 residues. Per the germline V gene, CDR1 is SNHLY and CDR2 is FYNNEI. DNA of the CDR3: TGTGCCAGCAGTGAGCTAGCGGGAGTGTCCACAGATACGCAGTATTTT. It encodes CASSELAGVSTDTQYF.

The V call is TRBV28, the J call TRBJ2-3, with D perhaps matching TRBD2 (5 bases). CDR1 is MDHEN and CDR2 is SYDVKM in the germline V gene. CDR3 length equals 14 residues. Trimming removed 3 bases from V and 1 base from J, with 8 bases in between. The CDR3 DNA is TGTGCCAGCAGTTTCGAGGGTCGCACAGATACGCAGTATTTT. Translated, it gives CASSFEGRTDTQYF.

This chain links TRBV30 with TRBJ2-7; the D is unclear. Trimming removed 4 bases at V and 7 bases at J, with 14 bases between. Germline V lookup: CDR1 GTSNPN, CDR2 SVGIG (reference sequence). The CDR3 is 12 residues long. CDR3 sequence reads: CAWTVPFGEQYF. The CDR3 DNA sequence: TGTGCCTGGACAGTACCCTTTGGGGAGCAGTACTTC. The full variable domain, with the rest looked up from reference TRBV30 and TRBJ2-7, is SQTIHQWPATLVQPVGSPLSLECTVEGTSNPNLYWYRQAAGRGLQLLFYSVGIGQISSEVPQNLSASRPQDRQFILSSKKLLLSDSGFYLCAWTVPFGEQYFGPGTRLTVT.

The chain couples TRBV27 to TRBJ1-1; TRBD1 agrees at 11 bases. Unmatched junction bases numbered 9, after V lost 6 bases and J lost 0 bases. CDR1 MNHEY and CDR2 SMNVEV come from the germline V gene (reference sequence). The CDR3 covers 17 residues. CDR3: CASRPSGTGGMNTEAFF. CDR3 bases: TGTGCCAGCAGGCCCTCCGGGACAGGGGGGATGAACACTGAAGCTTTCTTT.

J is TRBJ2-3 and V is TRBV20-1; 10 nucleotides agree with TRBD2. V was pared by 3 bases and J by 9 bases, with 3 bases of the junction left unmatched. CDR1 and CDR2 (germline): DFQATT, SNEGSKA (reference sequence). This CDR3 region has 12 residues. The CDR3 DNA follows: TGCAGTGCTAGTTTGACTAGCGGGACGCAGTATTTT. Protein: CSASLTSGTQYF.

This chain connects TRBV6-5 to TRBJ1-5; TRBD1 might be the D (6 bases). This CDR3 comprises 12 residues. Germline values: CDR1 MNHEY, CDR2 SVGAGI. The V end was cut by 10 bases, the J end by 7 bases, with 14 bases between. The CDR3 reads CAITTGQQPQHF. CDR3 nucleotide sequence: TGTGCCATCACCACAGGGCAACAGCCCCAGCATTTT.

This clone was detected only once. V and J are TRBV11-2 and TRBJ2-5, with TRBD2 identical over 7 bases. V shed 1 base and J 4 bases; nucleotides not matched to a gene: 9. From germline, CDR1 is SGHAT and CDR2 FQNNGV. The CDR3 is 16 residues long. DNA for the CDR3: TGTGCCAGCAGCTTAGGCAGGAGCGGGAAAGGAGAGACCCAGTACTTC. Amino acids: CASSLGRSGKGETQYF.

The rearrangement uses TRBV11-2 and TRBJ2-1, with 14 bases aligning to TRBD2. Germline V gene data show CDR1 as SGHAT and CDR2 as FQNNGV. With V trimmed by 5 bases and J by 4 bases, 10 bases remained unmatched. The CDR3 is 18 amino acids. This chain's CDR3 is CASSPRMGLAGAYNEQFF. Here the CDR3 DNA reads TGTGCCAGCAGCCCGCGCATGGGACTAGCGGGAGCTTACAATGAGCAGTTCTTC.

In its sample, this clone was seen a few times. CDR3 protein: CASSPQGDFSGNTIYF. CDR3 bases: TGTGCCAGCAGCCCACAGGGGGACTTCTCTGGAAACACCATATATTTT. This rearrangement joins TRBV7-2 to TRBJ1-3, with TRBD1 matching 8 bases. J gave up 0 bases and V 5 bases, and 6 bases lay outside the gene matches. Germline lookup yields CDR1 SGHTA and CDR2 FQGNSA. This CDR3 region has 16 residues.

The CDR3 spells CASSQDGTLSTDTQYF. The CDR3 DNA is TGTGCCAGCAGCCAAGACGGGACCCTTAGCACAGATACGCAGTATTTT. The chain joins TRBV4-2 to TRBJ2-3, with D perhaps matching TRBD1 or TRBD2 (5 bases each). This CDR3 comprises 16 residues. Germline loops: CDR1 LGHNA, CDR2 YNFKEQ. The germline V and J ends were trimmed by 0 bases and 0 bases, with 10 bases remaining between them.

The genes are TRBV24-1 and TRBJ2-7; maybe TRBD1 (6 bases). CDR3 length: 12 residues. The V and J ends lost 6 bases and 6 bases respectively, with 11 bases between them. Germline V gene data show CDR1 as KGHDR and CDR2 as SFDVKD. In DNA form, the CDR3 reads TGTGCCACCAGTCATACAGGGCGCGAGCAGTACTTC. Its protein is CATSHTGREQYF.